One sample yielded the 26 T cell receptor beta chains listed below, sequenced in a study of human T cells and chemical hapten exposure. TCRdb reprocessed the RACE reads via MiXCR and lists one record per CDR3 protein. In the table there are some 83,000 distinct CDR3 sequences, 9.5% to 12% of which are singletons. Time point of the sample: patch test 1, 2 weeks after DPC sensitization. Treatment here: therapeutic diphenylcyclopropenone sensitization with weekly scalp DPC. Source: whole blood, taken in connection with sensitization to the hapten diphenylcyclopropenone (DPC). The origin of the receptors is a woman aged 50 to 60 with alopecia areata. Some clones in this sample may be carry-over from other donors' samples.

This clonotype was seen many times. The chain employs TRBV19 and TRBJ2-1; 10 bases line up with TRBD1. Germline V gene sequence: CDR1 LNHDA, CDR2 SQIVND (reference sequence). CDR3 length: 14 amino acids. J gave up 7 bases and V 10 bases, and 10 bases lay outside the gene matches. CDR3 coding DNA: TGTGCCACTTCCGACAGGGGGCTCGGGAATGAGCAGTTCTTC. It translates to CATSDRGLGNEQFF. Looking up the rest from reference TRBV19 and TRBJ2-1 gives the full variable domain: DGGITQSPKYLFRKEGQNVTLSCEQNLNHDAMYWYRQDPGQGLRLIYYSQIVNDFQKGDIAEGYSVSREKKESFPLTVTSAQKNPTAFYLCATSDRGLGNEQFFGPGTRLTVL.

This clonotype showed up just a few times. The chain is built from TRBV14 and TRBJ2-1; the D gene is possibly TRBD1 (6 bases). Per germline, CDR1 SGHDN and CDR2 FVKESK. There are 15 residues in the CDR3. Deletions cut 4 bases from V and 4 bases from J, with 14 bases between. The CDR3 is CASSRTGYSYNEQFF. CDR3 in DNA: TGTGCCAGCAGCCGAACAGGGTACTCGTACAATGAGCAGTTCTTC.

This clonotype was detected many times. J is TRBJ2-3 and V is TRBV18, with D maybe TRBD2 (6 bases). Germline CDR1 and CDR2: KGHSH and LQKENI. Trimming took 6 bases from V and 4 from J, leaving 11 bases between them. This CDR3 region has 13 residues. CDR3 nucleotides: TGTGCCAGCTCCTCGGGGGTCTCAGATACGCAGTATTTT. Encoded protein: CASSSGVSDTQYF.

The rearrangement links TRBV21-1 to TRBJ2-4; TRBD1, the table's D call, lacks a check against the DNA. TRBV21-1 is a recognized pseudogene. The CDR3 length is 15 residues. The chain's CDR3 is CASSIRHRGRNIQYF. The CDR3 DNA reads TGTGCCAGCAGCATCAGACACAGGGGGCGAAACATTCAGTACTTC.

V gene TRBV29-1 combines with J gene TRBJ2-1; 9 bases map to TRBD1. There are 15 residues in the CDR3. The ends lost 2 bases at V and 4 bases at J; junction bases unmatched: 6. Germline lookup yields CDR1 SQVTM and CDR2 ANQGSEA. Written as DNA, the CDR3 is TGCAGCGTTGAATTGGGGACAGGGTCGTACAATGAGCAGTTCTTC. Translating it yields CSVELGTGSYNEQFF.

The rearrangement joins TRBV2 to TRBJ2-3; D call uncertain. The ends were cut back, 2 bases at V and 5 bases at J, with 8 bases in the middle. CDR1 is SNHLY, CDR2 FYNNEI, per germline. This CDR3 contains 13 residues. CDR3 sequence reads: CASSESRLDTQYF. CDR3 sequence (DNA): TGTGCCAGCAGTGAATCGAGGTTAGATACGCAGTATTTT.

This clonotype was counted many times. V is TRBV14 and J is TRBJ2-3, with 9 bases identical to TRBD2. The CDR3 totals 17 residues. V dropped 2 bases and J dropped 2; count of bases not matched to a gene: 8. The germline CDR1 and CDR2 sequences are SGHDN and FVKESK. The CDR3 loop is CASSQNSGSAYTDTQYF. The CDR3 DNA reads as TGTGCCAGCAGCCAAAATAGCGGGAGCGCATACACAGATACGCAGTATTTT.

The chain has TRBV7-2 and TRBJ2-1; 10 nucleotides line up with TRBD2. V lost 5 bases and J lost 2; bases outside the gene matches: 3. The CDR3 is made up of 15 amino acids. Per the germline V gene, CDR1 is SGHTA and CDR2 is FQGNSA. CDR3 in DNA: TGTGCCAGCAGCAAAAGCGGGGGGGCCTACAATGAGCAGTTCTTC. Protein sequence: CASSKSGGAYNEQFF.

The chain recombines TRBV24-1 with TRBJ2-3; D is perhaps TRBD2 (5 bases). Germline loops: CDR1 KGHDR, CDR2 SFDVKD. V lost 10 bases, J lost 2 bases, and 21 bases lay in between. CDR3 size: 16 residues. CDR3 sequence: CATNLHWETSTDTQYF. The CDR3 DNA reads as TGTGCCACAAACCTCCATTGGGAGACTTCCACAGATACGCAGTATTTT.

This clonotype was recorded a few times. This chain joins TRBV27 and TRBJ2-5; D may be TRBD1 or TRBD2 (5 bases each). V shed 8 bases and J shed 2 bases, with 12 bases lying between them. The CDR3 has 13 amino acids. Germline assignment: CDR1 MNHEY and CDR2 SMNVEV (reference sequence). CDR3 protein: CASGWGGQETQYF. DNA for the CDR3: TGTGCCAGCGGCTGGGGCGGGCAAGAGACCCAGTACTTC.

This clonotype was detected ten times or more. The rearrangement uses TRBV7-2 and TRBJ1-1; TRBD1 agrees at 7 bases. J gave up 7 bases and V 1 base, and 12 bases lay outside the gene matches. The CDR3 is 16 amino acids. Looked up from germline, CDR1 is SGHTA and CDR2 is FQGNSA. CDR3 nucleotide sequence: TGTGCCAGCAGCTTAGGCTCCCTGGCAGGGGGTCATGAAGCTTTCTTT. Translated: CASSLGSLAGGHEAFF. Full variable domain (rest looked up from reference TRBV7-2 and TRBJ1-1): GAGVSQSPSNKVTEKGKDVELRCDPISGHTALYWYRQSLGQGLEFLIYFQGNSAPDKSGLPSDRFSAERTGGSVSTLTIQRTQQEDSAVYLCASSLGSLAGGHEAFFGQGTRLTVV.

There are many counts of this clonotype. The rearrangement links TRBV3-1 to TRBJ1-2; no definite D call. The ends were cut back, 0 bases at V and 4 bases at J, with 6 bases in the middle. This CDR3 is 13 amino acids long. Germline V gene data show CDR1 as LGHDT and CDR2 as YNNKEL (reference sequence). CDR3 sequence: CASSQDKGYGYTF. CDR3 DNA sequence: TGTGCCAGCAGCCAAGATAAGGGCTATGGCTACACCTTC.

This clonotype has only a few counts. This rearrangement joins TRBV20-1 to TRBJ2-1; the match to TRBD1 covers 9 bases. Germline values: CDR1 DFQATT, CDR2 SNEGSKA (reference sequence). The CDR3 contains 12 residues. The CDR3 loop reads CRGVGTGNEQFF. CDR3 DNA sequence: TGCAGGGGCGTTGGGACAGGGAATGAGCAGTTCTTC.

The gene calls are TRBV27 and TRBJ2-2; D call uncertain. This CDR3 spans 15 amino acids. Per germline, CDR1 MNHEY and CDR2 SMNVEV (reference sequence). Trimming removed 3 bases at V and 0 bases at J, with 8 bases between. The CDR3 DNA sequence: TGTGCCAGCAGTTTTAGGCAAACGAACACCGGGGAGCTGTTTTTT. Residues: CASSFRQTNTGELFF.

This clonotype turned up a few times. The chain couples TRBV7-2 to TRBJ2-7; 7 positions agree with TRBD2. V was clipped by 1 base and J by 7 bases; unmatched bases: 7. CDR1 and CDR2 from the germline V gene are SGHTA and FQGNSA. CDR3 size: 14 residues. CDR3 nucleotide sequence: TGTGCCAGCAGCTTAGTCGCGGGGGTCGGTGAGCAGTACTTC. This sequence encodes CASSLVAGVGEQYF.

This clonotype was seen a single time. V gene TRBV7-2 combines with J gene TRBJ2-1; D is unresolved. This CDR3 spans 16 amino acids. V lost 0 bases to trimming and J lost 2 bases, with 11 bases between them. CDR1 is SGHTA and CDR2 is FQGNSA in the germline V gene. CDR3 amino acids: CASSLAQLPAYNEQFF. CDR3 DNA: TGTGCCAGCAGCTTAGCGCAACTCCCGGCCTACAATGAGCAGTTCTTC.

This clonotype has ten or more counts. V and J are TRBV20-1 and TRBJ2-1, with 9 bases fitting TRBD1. The trim removed 4 bases at V and 3 bases at J, leaving 4 bases unmatched. This CDR3 comprises 14 residues. Germline CDR1 is DFQATT and CDR2 is SNEGSKA (reference sequence). CDR3: CSAKDRGVYNEQFF. CDR3 in DNA: TGCAGTGCTAAAGACAGGGGGGTCTACAATGAGCAGTTCTTC.

This sequence joins TRBV29-1 and TRBJ1-1, with D possibly being TRBD1 (5 bases). This CDR3 is 13 amino acids long. Germline CDR1 SQVTM, CDR2 ANQGSEA. With 7 bases removed from V and 0 bases from J, the gap between germline ends came to 12 bases. The CDR3 protein is CSGREGLNTEAFF. The CDR3 DNA sequence: TGCAGCGGCCGAGAGGGGCTGAACACTGAAGCTTTCTTT. The full variable domain, in which reference TRBV29-1 and TRBJ1-1 provide the parts outside the CDR3, is SAVISQKPSRDICQRGTSLTIQCQVDSQVTMMFWYRQQPGQSLTLIATANQGSEATYESGFVIDKFPISRPNLTFSTLTVSNMSPEDSSIYLCSGREGLNTEAFFGQGTRLTVV.

The chain is built from TRBV12-3 or TRBV12-4 and TRBJ2-3, with TRBD2 as a possible D gene (6 bases). Trimming cost V 2 bases and J 3 bases, with 15 bases left between them. CDR3 length: 16 residues. CDR3 loop: CASSLKPKEGTDTQYF. Written as DNA, the CDR3 is TGTGCCAGCAGTTTAAAGCCCAAGGAGGGTACAGATACGCAGTATTTT.

V and J are TRBV7-8 and TRBJ2-1, with TRBD2 matching over 10 bases. The V gene's germline CDR1 is SGHVS and CDR2 FQNEAQ. V shed 5 bases, J shed 10 bases, and the junction held 11 bases outside the gene matches. CDR3 size: 15 residues. CDR3 sequence (DNA): TGTGCCAGCAGCCCAAGGAGCGGGAGGGGTTGGGAGCAGTTCTTC. Its protein product is CASSPRSGRGWEQFF.

The rearrangement links TRBV12-3 or TRBV12-4 to TRBJ2-7, with D possibly being TRBD1 or TRBD2 (6 bases each). V dropped 1 base and J dropped 2 bases, with 9 bases sitting between them. The CDR3 has 14 amino acids. CDR3 DNA sequence: TGTGCCAGCAGTTTAGTGGGGGGCGCCTACGAGCAGTACTTC. This translates into CASSLVGGAYEQYF.

This sequence joins TRBV19 and TRBJ2-7; 8 bases map to TRBD2. CDR1 and CDR2 (germline): LNHDA, SQIVND (reference sequence). Unmatched junction bases numbered 5, after V lost 4 bases and J lost 0 bases. This CDR3 has 15 residues. The CDR3 here is CASSSGGIYSYEQYF. Written as DNA, the CDR3 is TGTGCCAGTAGTAGCGGGGGGATTTACTCCTACGAGCAGTACTTC.

Many counts were recorded for this clonotype. The V call is TRBV20-1, the J call TRBJ2-4; possible D gene TRBD2, 6 bases. Per the germline V gene, CDR1 is DFQATT and CDR2 is SNEGSKA (reference sequence). Trimming took 6 bases from V and 1 from J, leaving 19 bases between them. CDR3 length: 16 amino acids. This CDR3 reads CSALFQGGEAKNIQYF. The CDR3 coding sequence is TGCAGTGCCTTATTCCAGGGAGGTGAGGCCAAAAACATTCAGTACTTC.

This clonotype appeared many times. The chain has TRBV20-1 and TRBJ2-1; unclear D gene. This CDR3 region has 14 residues. Between the trimmed V and J ends, which lost 3 bases and 0 bases, there was a span of 9 bases. Germline loops: CDR1 DFQATT, CDR2 SNEGSKA (reference sequence). CDR3 in amino acids: CSASDGSSYNEQFF. The CDR3 DNA reads TGCAGTGCTAGTGACGGTAGCTCCTACAATGAGCAGTTCTTC.

Turning to this clonotype: One base away lies a much larger clone, so this may be a sequencing read error. This chain connects TRBV11-2 to TRBJ1-1, with D hard to call. CDR1 and CDR2 from the germline V gene are SGHAT and FQNNGV. This CDR3 has 14 amino acids. V was trimmed by 5 bases and J by 1 base, leaving 11 bases between them. The CDR3 is CASSPVRGNTEAFF. DNA of the CDR3: TGTGCCAGCAGCCCGGTCCGCGGGAACACTGAAGCTTTCTTT.

This clonotype was observed at least ten times. This rearrangement joins TRBV6-6 to TRBJ2-7; TRBD1 aligns across 7 bases. This CDR3 has 12 residues. CDR1 and CDR2 (germline): MNHNY, SVGAGI (reference sequence). V lost 6 bases to trimming and J lost 6 bases; unmatched junction nucleotides: 5. For the CDR3, the DNA is TGTGCCAGCAGACAGACAGGGAGCGAGCAGTACTTC. Translated: CASRQTGSEQYF.